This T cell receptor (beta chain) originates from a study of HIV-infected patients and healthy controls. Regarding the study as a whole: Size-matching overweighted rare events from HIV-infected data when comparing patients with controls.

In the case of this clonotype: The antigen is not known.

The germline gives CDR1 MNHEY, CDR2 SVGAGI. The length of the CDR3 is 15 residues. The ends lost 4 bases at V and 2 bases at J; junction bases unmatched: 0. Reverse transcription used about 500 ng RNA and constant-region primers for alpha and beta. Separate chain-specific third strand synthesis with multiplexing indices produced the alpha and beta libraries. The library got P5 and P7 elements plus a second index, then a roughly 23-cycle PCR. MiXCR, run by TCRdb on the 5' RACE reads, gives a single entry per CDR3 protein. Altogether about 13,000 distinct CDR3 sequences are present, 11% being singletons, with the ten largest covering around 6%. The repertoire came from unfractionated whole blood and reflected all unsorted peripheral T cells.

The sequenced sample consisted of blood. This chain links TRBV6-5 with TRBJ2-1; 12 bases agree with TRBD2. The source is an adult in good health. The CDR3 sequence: CASSSSGRAYNEQFF. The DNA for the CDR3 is TGTGCCAGCAGTTCTAGCGGGAGGGCCTACAATGAGCAGTTCTTC.